A selection of T cell receptor beta chains follows, all from one sample in a study of human versus mouse CDR3 diversity and MHC coevolution. Some clones are missing from TCRdb's copy, which holds only in-frame ones; the method was immunoSEQ multiplex PCR. Among about 77,000 clones, around 90% were seen once, and the ten largest hold around 0.15%. Source material: naive CD4+ T cells from blood. The receptors originated from a person aged 25 to 75 in good health. CDR3s include the opening cysteine and the closing phenylalanine or tryptophan. The D gene is left open where the match is weak. Where a row states a size, it is once, few, many or the class of an expanded clone; other rows omit it.

V gene	J gene	D gene	CDR3 length	clone size	CDR3 protein	CDR3 DNA
TRBV30	TRBJ2-3	TRBD2	16	NA	CAWSVPGLAGTDTQYF	TGTGCCTGGAGTGTACCGGGACTAGCGGGCACAGATACGCAGTATTTT
TRBV12-5	TRBJ2-1	NA	15	NA	CASGLSGGTSREQFF	TGTGCTAGTGGTCTAAGCGGAGGCACCTCAAGGGAGCAGTTCTTC
TRBV7-2	TRBJ2-5	TRBD2	15	NA	CASSLLAALQETQYF	TGTGCCAGCAGCTTACTAGCGGCATTACAAGAGACCCAGTACTTC
TRBV10-1	TRBJ2-2	TRBD1	17	NA	CASSDPGGELVAGELFF	TGCGCCAGCAGTGATCCAGGGGGCGAATTGGTGGCCGGGGAGCTGTTTTTT
TRBV5-6	TRBJ1-1	NA	17	NA	CASSPAPIPGLNTEAFF	TGTGCCAGCAGCCCGGCGCCTATTCCGGGGTTGAACACTGAAGCTTTCTTT
TRBV28	TRBJ2-7	NA	14	once	CASSPGQSSYEQYF	TGTGCCAGCAGCCCGGGACAAAGCTCCTACGAGCAGTACTTC
TRBV7-3	TRBJ2-2	NA	13	NA	CASSLRGPGELFF	TGTGCCAGCAGCTTAAGAGGGCCCGGGGAGCTGTTTTTT
TRBV6-6	TRBJ1-1	NA	13	NA	CASSPPTGTLAFF	TGTGCCAGCAGCCCACCCACAGGGACGCTGGCTTTCTTT
TRBV5-1	TRBJ2-7	NA	15	once	CASSLADGGPYEQYF	TGCGCCAGCAGCTTGGCCGACGGGGGACCCTACGAGCAGTACTTC
TRBV19	TRBJ1-3	NA	14	few	CASSGHPSGNTIYF	TGTGCCAGTAGTGGACACCCCTCTGGAAACACCATATATTTT
TRBV10-3	TRBJ2-7	TRBD2	14	NA	CAIRAGTTNYEQYF	TGTGCCATCAGGGCCGGGACTACCAACTACGAGCAGTACTTC
TRBV6-1	TRBJ2-5	NA	14	once	CASSEVNEPTRVYF	TGTGCCAGCAGTGAAGTAAATGAGCCGACGAGGGTATACTTC
TRBV28	TRBJ1-1	NA	14	NA	CASSLSGGVPEAFF	TGTGCCAGCAGTTTGAGTGGGGGGGTCCCTGAAGCTTTCTTT
TRBV6-5	TRBJ2-3	NA	13	NA	CASKPGGTDTQYF	TGTGCCAGCAAACCAGGCGGCACAGATACGCAGTATTTT
TRBV7-9	TRBJ1-5	NA	16	NA	CASSLGGPGSNQPQHF	TGTGCCAGCAGCTTGGGGGGGCCCGGGAGCAATCAGCCCCAGCATTTT
TRBV5-1	TRBJ1-1	NA	14	NA	CASTQVGGNTEAFF	TGCGCCAGCACCCAAGTGGGGGGGAACACTGAAGCTTTCTTT
TRBV29-1	TRBJ1-2	NA	13	NA	CSADGQSDHGYTF	TGCAGCGCCGACGGACAGTCTGACCATGGCTACACCTTC
TRBV5-1	TRBJ2-5	NA	16	NA	CASSLVQGGYRETQYF	TGCGCCAGCAGCTTGGTGCAGGGAGGTTACAGAGAGACCCAGTACTTC
TRBV2	TRBJ2-2	NA	15	NA	CASSETGGRTGELFF	TGTGCCAGCAGTGAAACGGGGGGCCGAACCGGGGAGCTGTTTTTT
TRBV5-1	TRBJ2-7	NA	13	NA	CASSKQGSYEQYF	TGCGCCAGCAGTAAACAGGGCTCCTACGAGCAGTACTTC
TRBV7-3	TRBJ2-3	TRBD1	16	NA	CASSPRPGTGTDTQYF	TGTGCCAGCAGCCCCCGCCCCGGGACAGGAACAGATACGCAGTATTTT
TRBV4-1	TRBJ1-3	TRBD1	17	few	CASSQEAGGRSGNTIYF	TGCGCCAGCAGCCAAGAGGCAGGGGGCCGCTCTGGAAACACCATATATTTT
TRBV4-1	TRBJ1-2	NA	16	NA	CASSPDALRGSYGYTF	TGCGCCAGCAGCCCCGACGCGCTAAGGGGTTCGTATGGCTACACCTTC
TRBV27	TRBJ2-5	TRBD2	14	NA	CASARLAGVETQYF	TGTGCCAGCGCTAGACTAGCGGGAGTTGAGACCCAGTACTTC
TRBV18	TRBJ1-1	NA	17	once	CASSPAQGRSVNTEAFF	TGTGCCAGCTCACCAGCACAGGGTAGGTCGGTAAACACTGAAGCTTTCTTT
TRBV7-3	TRBJ2-7	TRBD1	14	NA	CASSQTGAEREQYF	TGTGCCAGCAGCCAGACAGGGGCCGAGCGCGAGCAGTACTTC
TRBV7-6	TRBJ1-1	NA	13	NA	CASRSSMNTEAFF	TGTGCCAGCAGGTCCAGTATGAACACTGAAGCTTTCTTT
TRBV5-4	TRBJ2-5	NA	15	NA	CASSFGGPGAETQYF	TGTGCCAGCAGCTTCGGAGGGCCGGGTGCTGAGACCCAGTACTTC
TRBV27	TRBJ2-1	TRBD2	16	NA	CASSSLAGGGGNEQFF	TGTGCCAGCAGCTCCCTAGCGGGGGGCGGGGGAAATGAGCAGTTCTTC
TRBV2	TRBJ1-1	TRBD1	15	NA	CASSGRGQPGTEAFF	TGTGCCAGCAGTGGGAGGGGACAGCCTGGCACTGAAGCTTTCTTT
TRBV9	TRBJ2-5	NA	13	NA	CASSVGGQETQYF	TGTGCCAGCAGCGTGGGGGGCCAAGAGACCCAGTACTTC
TRBV4-1	TRBJ2-7	NA	16	NA	CASSQPGAPGSLEQYF	TGCGCCAGCAGCCAGCCCGGAGCCCCAGGGTCTCTCGAGCAGTACTTC
TRBV5-1	TRBJ2-3	NA	15	once	CASRTRAIGTDTQYF	TGCGCCAGCCGTACTAGAGCAATAGGCACAGATACGCAGTATTTT
TRBV7-3	TRBJ2-3	TRBD2	18	NA	CASSSGLAGDTGTDTQYF	TGTGCCAGCAGCTCAGGACTAGCGGGGGACACGGGCACAGATACGCAGTATTTT
TRBV11-2	TRBJ2-2	NA	14	NA	CASSRDRLGGELFF	TGTGCCAGCAGTAGAGACAGGCTGGGCGGGGAGCTGTTTTTT
TRBV29-1	TRBJ2-7	TRBD1	16	NA	CSVAFPLGTATYEQYF	TGCAGCGTTGCCTTCCCTCTCGGGACAGCGACCTACGAGCAGTACTTC
TRBV28	TRBJ2-7	TRBD2	15	NA	CASSFAGGGAYEQYF	TGTGCCAGCAGTTTCGCGGGGGGAGGAGCTTACGAGCAGTACTTC
TRBV9	TRBJ1-4	TRBD1	15	NA	CASSVRTGVNEKLFF	TGTGCCAGCAGCGTACGGACAGGCGTCAATGAAAAACTGTTTTTT
TRBV5-1	TRBJ1-1	NA	13	NA	CASSLGGGGLAFF	TGCGCCAGCAGCTTGGGCGGGGGAGGATTGGCTTTCTTT
TRBV6-4	TRBJ2-3	NA	14	NA	CASTPGQITDTQYF	TGTGCCAGCACCCCGGGACAAATTACAGATACGCAGTATTTT
TRBV19	TRBJ1-1	NA	14	NA	CASRHRDVRTEAFF	TGTGCCAGTAGGCACAGGGACGTGAGAACTGAAGCTTTCTTT
TRBV18	TRBJ2-3	NA	14	NA	CASSPREGADTQYF	TGTGCCAGCTCACCAAGGGAAGGGGCAGATACGCAGTATTTT
TRBV7-9	TRBJ2-7	NA	15	NA	CASSLGAVPLYEQYF	TGTGCCAGCAGCTTGGGGGCGGTCCCCCTCTACGAGCAGTACTTC
TRBV19	TRBJ2-2	TRBD2	20	NA	CASSIDTASGGFANTGELFF	TGTGCCAGTAGTATAGATACGGCTAGCGGGGGGTTCGCGAACACCGGGGAGCTGTTTTTT
TRBV7-9	TRBJ1-6	NA	15	NA	CASSLAGHYNSPLHF	TGTGCCAGCAGCTTAGCGGGACACTATAATTCACCCCTCCACTTT
TRBV5-1	TRBJ2-1	TRBD2	15	NA	CASSPGLAGSYEQFF	TGCGCCAGCAGCCCGGGACTAGCGGGATCCTATGAGCAGTTCTTC